This entry concerns a single T cell receptor (beta chain). Germline assignment: CDR1 SGHDT and CDR2 YYEEEE. CDR3 length: 14 amino acids. Trimming left V 4 bases short and J 4 bases short, with 12 bases between. Repertoires were generated with immunoSEQ multiplex PCR, while TCRdb's copy carries only in-frame clones and drops some. Of a few hundred thousand clones in the sample, about nine tenths are singletons; the top ten hold 0.7% to 0.85%. These data belong to a study of cytomegalovirus exposure and HLA in healthy donors. Sequencing used PBMCs. The chain recombines TRBV5-6 with TRBJ1-5; D perhaps matches TRBD1 (5 bases). This TCR was recovered from a woman between 18 and 29 years old in good health and CMV-seronegative. The CDR3 protein is CASSQATGNQPQHF. CDR3 nucleotides: TGTGCCAGCAGCCAGGCCACAGGTAATCAGCCCCAGCATTTT.